The 23 T cell receptor beta chains listed next were all sequenced from one sample in a study of blood T cell repertoires in COVID-19. TCRdb keeps only in-frame clones here, not all; method: immunoSEQ multiplex PCR. The sample yields hundreds of thousands of clones, 86% seen once. The sample was PBMCs or T cells enriched from blood (not recorded which). The receptors originated from a woman in her 50s in a cohort exposed to, infected with or recovered from COVID-19 (not recorded which).

DNA for the CDR3: TGCGCCAGCAGCTTCCAGGGCACAACTAATGAAAAACTGTTTTTT. Its protein product is CASSFQGTTNEKLFF. The chain couples TRBV5-1 to TRBJ1-4; a weak D match, TRBD1 (5 bases). Germline V gene data show CDR1 as SGHRS and CDR2 as YFSETQ. The CDR3 runs to 15 residues. V lost 2 bases and J 0 bases, leaving 8 bases between the germline ends.

The rearrangement joins TRBV5-1 to TRBJ1-4; D unresolved. Germline values: CDR1 SGHRS, CDR2 YFSETQ. The CDR3 totals 15 residues. V lost 2 bases to trimming and J lost 3 bases, with 11 bases between them. The CDR3 protein is CASSLALSANEKLFF. CDR3 bases: TGCGCCAGCAGCTTAGCTCTCTCGGCTAATGAAAAACTGTTTTTT.

The gene calls are TRBV5-1 and TRBJ2-7, with D tentatively TRBD1 (6 bases). The length of the CDR3 is 13 residues. Germline CDR1 SGHRS, CDR2 YFSETQ. Trimming stripped 4 bases from V and 2 bases from J, with 10 bases between. Written as DNA, the CDR3 is TGCGCCAGCAGCCGGGACAACCCCTACGAGCAGTACTTC. Its protein is CASSRDNPYEQYF.

The V gene is TRBV7-2, the J gene TRBJ2-1; TRBD2 agrees at 8 bases. This CDR3 has 14 amino acids. Per the germline V gene, CDR1 is SGHTA and CDR2 is FQGNSA. Unmatched junction bases numbered 9, after V lost 5 bases and J lost 9 bases. The CDR3 nucleotides read TGTGCCAGCAGCACGGGGGGGGGCCGGAGTGAGCAGTTCTTC. This translates into CASSTGGGRSEQFF.

V and J are TRBV5-4 and TRBJ2-5, with 14 bases fitting TRBD2. J lost 5 bases, V lost 3 bases, and 6 bases had no gene match. The germline V gene has CDR1 SGHNT and CDR2 YYREEE (reference sequence). This CDR3 region has 16 residues. This CDR3 reads CASSSRLAGGQETQYF. The CDR3 DNA reads as TGTGCCAGCAGCTCCCGACTAGCGGGGGGGCAGGAGACCCAGTACTTC.

The chain uses TRBV13 and TRBJ1-2; unclear D gene. Between the trimmed V and J ends, which lost 3 bases and 4 bases, there was a span of 9 bases. CDR1 and CDR2 (germline): PRHDT, FYEKMQ (reference sequence). The CDR3 runs 13 residues. The CDR3 spells CASSFERGYGYTF. The CDR3 coding sequence is TGTGCCAGCAGCTTCGAACGCGGCTATGGCTACACCTTC.

V is TRBV4-3 and J is TRBJ1-2; weak D call: TRBD1 (6 bases). V lost 3 bases to trimming and J lost 8 bases, with 13 bases between them. This CDR3 is 13 amino acids long. From germline, CDR1 is LGHNA and CDR2 YSLEER. The CDR3 coding sequence is TGCGCCAGCAGCCAGCGGGGGGGCGAAGGCTACACCTTC. Translating gives CASSQRGGEGYTF.

This clone was found a few times. For the CDR3, the DNA is TGTGCCTGGAGTGTACTGGCAGGCAGTCAGCCCCAGCATTTT. Its protein product is CAWSVLAGSQPQHF. V usage is TRBV30 and J usage is TRBJ1-5; no firm D call. Germline assignment: CDR1 GTSNPN and CDR2 SVGIG (reference sequence). The CDR3 covers 14 residues. V was clipped by 0 bases and J by 6 bases, with 12 bases between them.

This chain connects TRBV9 to TRBJ1-1; TRBD1 might be the D (5 bases). This CDR3 contains 15 residues. Germline V CDR1 and CDR2: SGDLS, YYNGEE. With 3 bases removed from V and 3 bases from J, the gap between germline ends came to 15 bases. The CDR3 spells CASSENDRIYTEAFF. Written as DNA, the CDR3 is TGTGCCAGCAGCGAAAATGACAGAATATACACTGAAGCTTTCTTT. Full variable domain (rest looked up from reference TRBV9 and TRBJ1-1): DSGVTQTPKHLITATGQRVTLRCSPRSGDLSVYWYQQSLDQGLQFLIQYYNGEERAKGNILERFSAQQFPDLHSELNLSSLELGDSALYFCASSENDRIYTEAFFGQGTRLTVV.

The chain joins TRBV7-3 to TRBJ2-5; D possibly corresponds to TRBD2 (5 bases). Germline V gene sequence: CDR1 SGHTA, CDR2 FQGTGA. With 5 bases removed from V and 7 bases from J, the gap between germline ends came to 20 bases. The CDR3 covers 15 residues. Here the CDR3 reads CASSPSGSKPGTQYF. CDR3 bases: TGTGCCAGCAGCCCTTCGGGGTCCAAGCCAGGGACCCAGTACTTC.

The rearrangement links TRBV28 to TRBJ1-2; the D is unclear. The CDR3 covers 13 residues. Trimming took 5 bases from V and 3 from J, leaving 10 bases between them. Germline V gene sequence: CDR1 MDHEN, CDR2 SYDVKM. CDR3 nucleotide sequence: TGTGCCAGCAGTGCAGGTACACACTATGGCTACACCTTC. Residues: CASSAGTHYGYTF.

The genes are TRBV12-3 or TRBV12-4 and TRBJ1-3; 9 bases fit TRBD1. This CDR3 is built from 13 residues. Trimming cost V 5 bases and J 9 bases; bases outside gene matches: 5. The CDR3 loop reads CASSVNRGLTIYF. CDR3 coding DNA: TGTGCCAGCAGTGTAAACAGGGGGCTCACCATATATTTT.

This clone was seen at least ten times. This same CDR3 is encoded by further DNA sequences in the sample. The rearrangement joins TRBV6-5 to TRBJ1-2; unclear D gene. In germline, CDR1 is MNHEY, CDR2 SVGAGI. V dropped 2 bases and J dropped 1 base, with 5 bases sitting between them. The CDR3 extends over 13 amino acids. Here the CDR3 reads CASSYGGNYGYTF. CDR3 bases: TGTGCCAGCAGTTACGGCGGTAACTATGGCTACACCTTC.

V is TRBV24-1 and J is TRBJ1-6; D is perhaps TRBD1 (5 bases). This CDR3 is built from 16 residues. V lost 8 bases and J 11 bases, leaving 24 bases between the germline ends. CDR1 and CDR2 (germline): KGHDR, SFDVKD. As DNA, the CDR3 is TGTGCCACCATCGGCAGGGTATTGAATTCGGGAGCACCCCTCCACTTT. Protein sequence: CATIGRVLNSGAPLHF.

V gene TRBV3-1 (or the pseudogene TRBV3-2) combines with J gene TRBJ1-4, with 8 bases aligning to TRBD1. Germline CDR1 is LGHDT and CDR2 is YNNKEL (reference sequence). The CDR3 sequence is 18 residues long. V lost 4 bases and J lost 4; bases outside the gene matches: 14. The CDR3: CASSPRPLDRGFNEKLFF. The CDR3 bases are TGTGCCAGCAGCCCCAGACCCCTAGACAGGGGCTTTAATGAAAAACTGTTTTTT.

This clone was recorded only once. V gene TRBV30 combines with J gene TRBJ2-7; TRBD1 might be the D (6 bases). The CDR3 has 23 amino acids. Germline V gene lookup returns CDR1 GTSNPN and CDR2 SVGIG (reference sequence). V gave up 1 base and J gave up 4 bases, with 41 bases separating them. Here the CDR3 reads CAWSAPQGLPGHISRGLLYEQYF. The CDR3 DNA follows: TGTGCCTGGAGTGCCCCACAGGGTTTGCCCGGTCATATATCTCGGGGCCTTTTGTACGAGCAGTACTTC.

The chain recombines TRBV9 with TRBJ1-4; 9 nucleotides align to TRBD1. Germline V gene data show CDR1 as SGDLS and CDR2 as YYNGEE. V shed 0 bases, J shed 11 bases, and the junction held 11 bases outside the gene matches. The CDR3 has 16 residues. CDR3 sequence reads: CASSVGSGTGFPKLFF. In DNA form, the CDR3 reads TGTGCCAGCAGCGTAGGATCGGGGACAGGGTTCCCTAAACTGTTTTTT.

The chain employs TRBV28 and TRBJ2-7; no reliable D call. The CDR3 length is 17 residues. The V end was cut by 5 bases, the J end by 3 bases, with 23 bases between. The V gene's germline CDR1 is MDHEN and CDR2 SYDVKM. CDR3 protein: CASSPQRSGKEIYEQYF. CDR3 bases: TGTGCCAGCAGTCCCCAAAGGTCGGGTAAGGAGATCTACGAGCAGTACTTC.

The chain is built from TRBV27 and TRBJ1-1, with TRBD1 identical over 7 bases. This CDR3 region has 15 residues. The V gene end was trimmed by 2 bases and the J gene end by 0 bases; junction bases not matched to a gene: 3. The germline V gene encodes CDR1 MNHEY and CDR2 SMNVEV (reference sequence). CDR3 protein: CASSLSQGVNTEAFF. As DNA, the CDR3 is TGTGCCAGCAGTTTAAGCCAGGGGGTGAACACTGAAGCTTTCTTT.

The chain employs TRBV4-3 and TRBJ2-7, with 7 bases aligning to TRBD2. The CDR3 is made up of 16 amino acids. The V gene end was trimmed by 0 bases and the J gene end by 4 bases; junction bases not matched to a gene: 9. The V gene's germline CDR1 is LGHNA and CDR2 YSLEER. The CDR3 bases are TGCGCCAGCAGCCAAGATGGGAGGGGTTTAAGGTACGAGCAGTACTTC. The encoded protein is CASSQDGRGLRYEQYF.

The chain employs TRBV9 and TRBJ1-3, with TRBD1 identical over 10 bases. Trimming at V came to 0 bases and at J to 0 bases, leaving 3 bases not matched to a gene. Germline V gene sequence: CDR1 SGDLS, CDR2 YYNGEE. The CDR3 spans 17 residues. This CDR3 reads CASSVEGQGISGNTIYF. CDR3 bases: TGTGCCAGCAGCGTAGAGGGACAGGGGATCTCTGGAAACACCATATATTTT.

This chain joins TRBV7-9 and TRBJ2-7; a weak D match, TRBD2 (7 bases). The CDR3 has 17 residues. CDR1 and CDR2 from the germline V gene are SEHNR and FQNEAQ (reference sequence). The V gene lost 5 bases and the J gene lost 0 bases, with 20 bases spanning the gap. The CDR3 spells CASSPSGDRSPSYEQYF. The CDR3 DNA is TGTGCCAGCAGCCCTAGCGGTGACAGGAGCCCCTCCTACGAGCAGTACTTC. Together with reference TRBV7-9 and TRBJ2-7, the CDR3 gives the full variable domain: DTGVSQNPRHKITKRGQNVTFRCDPISEHNRLYWYRQTLGQGPEFLTYFQNEAQLEKSRLLSDRFSAERPKGSFSTLEIQRTEQGDSAMYLCASSPSGDRSPSYEQYFGPGTRLTVT.

This clone was seen just once. The rearrangement joins TRBV5-5 to TRBJ2-3; D not certain. The germline gives CDR1 SGHKS, CDR2 YYEKEE (reference sequence). The CDR3 spans 11 residues. Between the trimmed V and J ends, which lost 3 bases and 6 bases, there was a span of 5 bases. Written as DNA, the CDR3 is TGTGCCAGCAGCTGGAGCGATACGCAGTATTTT. Encoded protein: CASSWSDTQYF. The variable domain in full, with the rest retrieved from reference TRBV5-5 and TRBJ2-3, is DAGVTQSPTHLIKTRGQQVTLRCSPISGHKSVSWYQQVLGQGPQFIFQYYEKEERGRGNFPDRFSARQFPNYSSELNVNALLLGDSALYLCASSWSDTQYFGPGTRLTVL.